This TCR beta chain was sequenced in a study of STAT3 mutations in large granular lymphocyte leukemia (dated 2019 in TCRdb). Study-wide context: About half of the T-LGLL patients who underwent longitudinal sequencing carried canonical activating STAT3 mutations. As controls, the study also included longitudinal sequencing of a couple of patients with natural killer LGL leukemia. From an initial cohort of approximately 200 LGL patients, 15 to 20 representative T-LGLL cases were chosen for longitudinal sequencing of TCRbeta and STAT3. On average, sequencing was done at 3.5 to 4 time points per patient, with the number of samplings ranging from 2 to 8. Over half of the T-LGLL patients were given one or more immunosuppressive therapy regimens, and around 40% of those treated had a hematologic response. Serial deep sequencing of TCRbeta CDR3 and STAT3 was performed in patients with T-cell large granular lymphocyte leukemia to reconstruct clonal hierarchy and dynamics. Study-level results and caveats: In 6 of 18 patients, TCR clonotype switching occurred after therapy, and every newly emerging clone was STAT3 wild type. Linking therapy response to changes in TCR clonal burden was complicated by variable intervals between samplings and by differing treatment regimens. At least one immunodominant TCRbeta clonotype was identified in every T-LGLL patient, and multiple immunodominant subclonotypes were identified in about half of the T-LGLL patients. In several patients, dominant TCR clone burden exceeded STAT3 mutant burden, suggesting STAT3 mutation arose secondarily within a pre-expanded clone. Persisting codominant clonotypes in some patients meant a small but highly pathogenic clone may have been missed. Because no samples were available when a clone first appeared, clonal expansion had to be inferred from samplings taken at other points.

Notes on this clone: Its antigen is unknown. Base qualities are missing; no much larger clone stands one base away.

TCRbeta libraries were sequenced on an Illumina MiSeq, and an average of around 41,000 productive templates per sample was obtained. Using multiplex PCR amplification, the immunoSEQ assay generated the TCRbeta CDR3 libraries. In the original analysis: Repertoire diversity was computed as previously defined, with values near 0 indicating extremely monoclonal samples. TCRdb re-hosts the immuneACCESS table, in-frame sequences only. Its copies lack some clones; in the studies checked, an unresolved V gene accounts for under half of them, and the cause for the rest is not known. From that table come the V and J calls and clone size; the DNA was used to work out D and trimming. Recorded for this sample are roughly 11,000 clones; 76% of them occurred a single time. 40% to 55% of the sample belongs to the ten largest clones. The CDR3 goes from the cysteine to the phenylalanine over 14 residues. Only the CDR3 region is kept as DNA, spanning 42 bases read in frame from base 1. The germline ends are 12 bases apart after V is trimmed by 4 bases and J by 5 bases. From the germline V gene, CDR1 is SGHVS and CDR2 is FQNEAQ.

DNA was extracted from blood mononuclear cells, with the same DNA used for both TCR and STAT3 sequencing. This TCR was recovered from a man in his sixties with T-cell large granular lymphocyte leukemia. Some clones in this sample may be carry-over from other donors' samples. The age is the age at diagnosis. The V and J genes are TRBV7-8 and TRBJ1-5; the D gene is perhaps TRBD1, from 5 matching bases. The sample comprised peripheral blood mononuclear cells. The CDR3 reads as follows: CASSSGTAYQPQHF. The DNA is as follows: TGTGCCAGCAGCTCCGGGACGGCTTATCAGCCCCAGCATTTT. The reference TRBV7-8 and TRBJ1-5 proteins fill in what lies around the CDR3, so the full variable domain reads GAGVSQSPRYKVAKRGQDVALRCDPISGHVSLFWYQQALGQGPEFLTYFQNEAQLDKSGLPSDRFFAERPEGSVSTLKIQRTQQEDSAVYLCASSSGTAYQPQHFGDGTRLSIL.